This record concerns one T cell receptor beta chain sequence. Its cognate antigen has yet to be identified. No quality values exist for individual bases; no much larger clone is one base distant. TCRbeta CDR3 regions were profiled by bias-controlled multiplex PCR amplification of genomic DNA with the immunoSEQ Assay. The original methods were these. The absolute abundance of each unique TCRbeta CDR3 region was quantified after sequences were collapsed and filtered. Two models were used to test differential abundance: a binomial model (Fisher-equivalent) and a beta-binomial model that adds time-dependent variance fitted from healthy donors. Clones with fewer than 5 combined templates were excluded, and clones with Benjamini-Hochberg FDR below 0.01 were called differentially abundant. Beta-binomial variance was modeled as a function of total template count across the two samples using the form v = (b*log(k)+a)^2. The source is immuneACCESS, and TCRdb retained only in-frame sequences with V and J called. Part of the clones is not carried over; for the studies checked, unresolved V genes explain less than half of this, and the remainder is unexplained. The DNA gave D and trimming, while V, J and clone size come from that table. The sample table shows some 78,000 clones, and roughly 86% are seen once. About 18% of the sample goes to the ten largest clones.

During the collection period, no infections or other immune events were recorded for the healthy donors. To calibrate time-dependent variance in a beta-binomial model of T-cell clone differential abundance, blood repertoires from healthy donors were used as a training cohort. There were 10 healthy donors in the training cohort, of whom 3 were female and 7 were male. The donors were between roughly 29 and 65 years old, with an average age of about 45 years. Whole blood from each healthy donor was obtained from a commercial supplier and was collected at three time points roughly 13 days apart. Genomic DNA was extracted from unsorted whole blood for immunosequencing. This sample is part of a study of identifying expanded T cells in peripheral blood (dated by TCRdb to between 2019 and 2020). About the full investigation: Four technical replicates, made by sequencing separate aliquots from the same pool of genomic DNA, were compared pairwise. What the authors observed across the whole study: The authors expected that over much longer intervals, such as months to years, biological variance in healthy repertoires might increase even further. Across all healthy donors, variance in clone template counts between approximately 2-week samples was found to increase significantly with total template count. The binomial model flagged about 1.2 differentially abundant clones between technical replicates, compared with about 16.4 over about two weeks and approximately 19 over about four weeks. Across all healthy-donor time intervals, the beta-binomial model significantly cut both the number of clones called differentially abundant and the false-positive rate.

Looking up the germline V gene yields CDR1 SGHTA and CDR2 FQGNSA. The junction shows trimming of 1 base on V and 4 bases on J, plus 14 bases between the germline ends. The CDR3 covers 15 residues, taking in both the cysteine and the phenylalanine. Just CDR3 DNA is preserved here, 45 bases in frame from base 1. This receptor chain uses TRBV7-2 and TRBJ2-7, with the D gene not clear enough to name. The clonotype originates from a person aged 18-69 years in good health. What was sequenced was blood. The DNA sequence is TGTGCCAGCAGCTTAGACGGGTTTCAGAGATACGAGCAGTACTTC. Translated, it gives CASSLDGFQRYEQYF.